The 22 T cell receptor beta chains presented below share a single source sample, sequenced in a study of blood T cell repertoires in COVID-19. TCRdb keeps only in-frame clones here, not all; method: immunoSEQ multiplex PCR. The sample contains a few hundred thousand clones, 83% of which appear only once. The sample was peripheral blood. All receptors derive from a man between 60 and 75 years old who had recovered from COVID-19.

This chain uses TRBV7-8 with TRBJ1-4, with D maybe TRBD1 (5 bases). There are 14 residues in the CDR3. V gave up 2 bases and J gave up 8 bases, with 12 bases separating them. Germline CDR1 and CDR2: SGHVS and FQNEAQ. CDR3 residues: CASSLTRVGEKLFF. Here the CDR3 DNA reads TGTGCCAGCAGCTTAACCAGGGTGGGCGAAAAACTGTTTTTT.

The rearrangement links TRBV9 to TRBJ2-7; 13 bases fit TRBD2. This CDR3 has 15 amino acids. Looked up from germline, CDR1 is SGDLS and CDR2 is YYNGEE. Trimming at V came to 4 bases and at J to 6 bases, leaving 7 bases not matched to a gene. CDR3 region: CASSPRTSGSPEQYF. CDR3 coding DNA: TGTGCCAGCAGCCCAAGGACTAGCGGGAGTCCCGAGCAGTACTTC.

This clone was found many times. The chain joins TRBV4-1 to TRBJ1-4; no reliable D call. V shed 0 bases and J shed 10 bases, with 3 bases lying between them. The CDR3 has 11 residues. The germline gives CDR1 MGHRA, CDR2 YSYEKL. The DNA for the CDR3 is TGCGCCAGCAGCCAAGAGAGAAAACTGTTTTTT. Residues: CASSQERKLFF.

The rearrangement links TRBV30 to TRBJ1-2; 9 bases are shared with TRBD1. V lost 1 base and J lost 6; bases outside the gene matches: 9. Germline CDR1 reads GTSNPN; CDR2 reads SVGIG (reference sequence). This CDR3 is built from 15 residues. The CDR3 DNA reads TGTGCCTGGAGTGATCGGGACAGGGAGAGGAATGGCTACACCTTC. This translates into CAWSDRDRERNGYTF.

The rearrangement joins TRBV18 to TRBJ2-7, with a weak D call TRBD1 (6 bases). Trimming took 4 bases from V and 1 from J, leaving 17 bases between them. CDR1 and CDR2 from the germline V gene are KGHSH and LQKENI. The CDR3 is 16 amino acids. The CDR3 sequence is CASSLTPGVTSYEQYF. The CDR3 DNA is TGTGCCAGCTCACTTACCCCAGGGGTAACTTCCTACGAGCAGTACTTC. The full variable domain, with the rest looked up from reference TRBV18 and TRBJ2-7, is NAGVMQNPRHLVRRRGQEARLRCSPMKGHSHVYWYRQLPEEGLKFMVYLQKENIIDESGMPKERFSAEFPKEGPSILRIQQVVRGDSAAYFCASSLTPGVTSYEQYFGPGTRLTVT.

This rearrangement joins TRBV10-3 to TRBJ2-1, with D tentatively TRBD2 (6 bases). Germline V gene sequence: CDR1 ENHRY, CDR2 SYGVKD. The germline V and J ends were trimmed by 2 bases and 7 bases, with 9 bases remaining between them. The CDR3 sequence is 13 residues long. CDR3 in DNA: TGTGCCATCAGTGAGCGGGAGAGAAATGAGCAGTTCTTC. It is translated as CAISERERNEQFF.

This chain uses TRBV6-5 with TRBJ2-7, with D perhaps matching TRBD1 (8 bases). Trimming removed 6 bases from V and 3 bases from J, with 18 bases in between. CDR3 length: 15 amino acids. Germline CDR1 and CDR2: MNHEY and SVGAGI. CDR3 nucleotide sequence: TGTGCCAGCAGAGACAGGGGAGGGGGCTACTACGAGCAGTACTTC. Its protein product is CASRDRGGGYYEQYF.

This chain joins TRBV4-1 and TRBJ1-3; D unresolved. Per germline, CDR1 MGHRA and CDR2 YSYEKL. V was pared by 1 base and J by 0 bases, with 4 bases between. The CDR3 is 14 residues long. The CDR3 DNA follows: TGCGCCAGCAGCCAAGCAGTCTCTGGAAACACCATATATTTT. This gives the protein CASSQAVSGNTIYF.

V usage is TRBV15 and J usage is TRBJ1-3, with a possible D match to TRBD1 (6 bases). Germline V lookup: CDR1 LNHNV, CDR2 YYDKDF (reference sequence). This CDR3 has 16 residues. V lost 0 bases and J 3 bases, leaving 12 bases between the germline ends. The CDR3 DNA reads as TGTGCCACCAGCAGAGATTTGGGGGCCCGTGGAAACACCATATATTTT. Protein: CATSRDLGARGNTIYF.

The rearrangement uses TRBV3-1 (or the pseudogene TRBV3-2) and TRBJ2-1; TRBD2 matches 9 bases. The CDR3 totals 16 residues. The junction had 5 bases not matched to a gene; V was cut back by 1 base and J by 4 bases. Germline assignment: CDR1 LGHDT and CDR2 YNNKEL (reference sequence). Here the CDR3 reads CASSQVTSGPYNEQFF. The CDR3 region has the DNA TGTGCCAGCAGCCAAGTGACTAGCGGACCGTACAATGAGCAGTTCTTC.

With regard to this clone: This specimen includes other DNA sequences encoding the same CDR3. The chain combines TRBV5-1 with TRBJ2-1; 8 bases fit TRBD1. CDR1 SGHRS and CDR2 YFSETQ come from the germline V gene. The CDR3 has 15 residues. V was clipped by 2 bases and J by 4 bases; unmatched bases: 5. DNA of the CDR3: TGCGCCAGCAGCTTAGACAGGGGCCCGTACAATGAGCAGTTCTTC. It translates to CASSLDRGPYNEQFF.

This chain joins TRBV2 and TRBJ2-5, with 8 bases identical to TRBD2. This CDR3 spans 12 amino acids. The germline CDR1 and CDR2 sequences are SNHLY and FYNNEI. V lost 7 bases, J lost 4 bases, and 2 bases stayed unmatched. In DNA, the CDR3 is TGTGCCAGCAATAGCGGGACAGAGACCCAGTACTTC. Protein sequence: CASNSGTETQYF.

In DNA, the CDR3 is TGTGCCAGTAGTACTCGACTGGGTACCTACAATGAGCAGTTCTTC. Translation: CASSTRLGTYNEQFF. This chain links TRBV19 with TRBJ2-1; no clear D. Trimming took 4 bases from V and 2 from J, leaving 12 bases between them. Germline V lookup: CDR1 LNHDA, CDR2 SQIVND (reference sequence). The CDR3 sequence is 15 residues long.

V and J are TRBV5-6 and TRBJ2-3; D is perhaps TRBD1 (6 bases). Germline loops: CDR1 SGHDT, CDR2 YYEEEE. V lost 4 bases and J 0 bases, leaving 18 bases between the germline ends. This CDR3 contains 17 residues. The CDR3 DNA follows: TGTGCCAGCAGCACGAGGACAGCTAGTACTAGCACAGATACGCAGTATTTT. The encoded protein is CASSTRTASTSTDTQYF.

The genes are TRBV19 and TRBJ2-1, with 9 bases fitting TRBD1. The V and J ends lost 5 bases and 9 bases, in that order; junction bases with no gene match: 8. CDR1 is LNHDA and CDR2 is SQIVND in the germline V gene (reference sequence). This CDR3 is 14 amino acids long. The CDR3 sequence is CASSPNRGQGEQFF. CDR3 sequence (DNA): TGTGCCAGTAGTCCAAACAGGGGACAGGGTGAGCAGTTCTTC.

The J gene is TRBJ2-7, the V gene TRBV11-2; 7 bases are shared with TRBD1. Germline assignment: CDR1 SGHAT and CDR2 FQNNGV. V trimming: 3 bases; J trimming: 4 bases; junction bases outside the gene matches: 3. The CDR3 sequence is 13 residues long. CDR3 amino acids: CASSLGQLYEQYF. In DNA form, the CDR3 reads TGTGCCAGCAGCTTGGGACAGTTGTACGAGCAGTACTTC.

A note on this clone: This specimen includes other DNA sequences encoding the same CDR3. The gene calls are TRBV5-1 and TRBJ2-5, with TRBD2 identical over 10 bases. Per germline, CDR1 SGHRS and CDR2 YFSETQ. The V segment lost 0 bases and the J segment 1 base; nucleotides outside the gene matches: 0. There are 15 residues in the CDR3. This CDR3 is CASSLGTSGQETQYF. The CDR3 bases are TGCGCCAGCAGCTTGGGGACTAGCGGCCAAGAGACCCAGTACTTC. Variable domain in full (rest from reference TRBV5-1 and TRBJ2-5): KAGVTQTPRYLIKTRGQQVTLSCSPISGHRSVSWYQQTPGQGLQFLFEYFSETQRNKGNFPGRFSGRQFSNSRSEMNVSTLELGDSALYLCASSLGTSGQETQYFGPGTRLLVL.

V and J are TRBV28 and TRBJ2-7; 13 positions agree with TRBD2. J gave up 5 bases and V 8 bases, and 6 bases lay outside the gene matches. There are 14 residues in the CDR3. Germline-derived CDR1 and CDR2 are MDHEN and SYDVKM. This chain's CDR3 is CASLGTSGTHEQYF. The CDR3, as DNA: TGTGCCAGCCTAGGGACTAGCGGGACCCACGAGCAGTACTTC.

This clone was seen more than once but under ten times. The chain links TRBV28 to TRBJ1-2; the match to TRBD1 covers 9 bases. The trim removed 4 bases at V and 4 bases at J, leaving 7 bases unmatched. The CDR3 sequence is 15 residues long. Germline CDR1 and CDR2: MDHEN and SYDVKM. The CDR3 nucleotides read TGTGCCAGCAGTTCTACAGGGGGCTATTTCTATGGCTACACCTTC. This encodes CASSSTGGYFYGYTF.

This chain links TRBV7-6 with TRBJ2-7; TRBD1 might be the D (6 bases). Germline V CDR1 and CDR2: SGHVS, FNYEAQ. Trimming stripped 5 bases from V and 2 bases from J, with 16 bases between. The CDR3 totals 15 residues. Written as DNA, the CDR3 is TGTGCCAGCAGCCCCGCTCCGGGACAACCCTACGAGCAGTACTTC. It is translated as CASSPAPGQPYEQYF.

The CDR3 loop is CATSDLDSYEQFF. For the CDR3, the DNA is TGTGCCACCAGTGATTTGGACAGCTATGAGCAGTTCTTC. The J gene is TRBJ2-1, the V gene TRBV24-1; maybe TRBD1 (5 bases). Germline lookup yields CDR1 KGHDR and CDR2 SFDVKD. This CDR3 is built from 13 residues. Deletions cut 0 bases from V and 8 bases from J, with 7 bases between.

The count of this clone is one. The genes are TRBV7-2 and TRBJ1-4; 7 positions agree with TRBD1. V dropped 1 base and J dropped 7; count of bases not matched to a gene: 3. Germline V lookup: CDR1 SGHTA, CDR2 FQGNSA. The length of the CDR3 is 14 residues. This CDR3 is CASSLGGGGEKLFF. Written as DNA, the CDR3 is TGTGCCAGCAGCTTAGGAGGGGGCGGTGAAAAACTGTTTTTT.